Described below is a single T cell receptor (beta chain) sequence and its context. Its matching antigen is unknown. This record belongs to a study of CD8 T cells in Susac syndrome. The ends lost 5 bases at V and 1 base at J; junction bases unmatched: 4. The CDR3 is 15 residues long. Germline-derived CDR1 and CDR2 are MDHEN and SYDVKM. It was with random hexamers that about 0.45 to 1 ug RNA was reverse transcribed. The amplification used immunoSEQ multiplex PCR on TCR beta CDR3; it spanned 54 Vbeta and 13 Jbeta. MiXCR, applied by TCRdb to the immunoSEQ multiplex PCR reads, yields one record per CDR3 protein. The data show around 130,000 distinct CDR3 sequences, 90% to 95% seen once. Through negative isolation, CD4+ and CD8+ T cells were obtained, while TEMRA cells were enriched using FACS. Findings and limits, study-wide: The study recognized that its TCR sequencing and HLA analysis covered a relatively small number of individuals.

The TCR originated in a human donor in good health. The specimen was CD4+ T cells from PBMCs. The chain couples TRBV28 to TRBJ1-5; 8 bases align to TRBD1. The CDR3 here is CASSARTGSNQPQHF. The CDR3 DNA follows: TGTGCCAGCAGTGCCCGGACAGGGAGCAATCAGCCCCAGCATTTT.